A single sample is the source of the 18 T cell receptor beta chains below, sequenced in a study of technical replicates of blood from several donors. Here immunoSEQ multiplex PCR was the method, and the copy in TCRdb shows in-frame clones only, minus some. The sample records about 79,000 clones, around 94% being singletons. The sequenced sample was T cells isolated from PBMCs. The source of these receptors is a human donor in good health.

V and J are TRBV27 and TRBJ2-2, with 9 bases fitting TRBD1. V lost 6 bases and J lost 6; bases outside the gene matches: 5. Per germline, CDR1 MNHEY and CDR2 SMNVEV (reference sequence). The CDR3 contains 14 residues. The CDR3 nucleotides read TGTGCCAGCAGCCCCGGGACAGGGTCCGGGGAGCTGTTTTTT. Its translation: CASSPGTGSGELFF.

V and J are TRBV5-4 and TRBJ1-1; 9 bases fit TRBD1. This CDR3 spans 15 amino acids. J was trimmed by 7 bases and V by 4 bases; bases with no gene match: 11. Germline V CDR1 and CDR2: SGHNT, YYREEE (reference sequence). CDR3 region: CASSERQGVEVEAFF. The CDR3 DNA sequence: TGTGCCAGCAGCGAGAGACAGGGGGTTGAGGTTGAAGCTTTCTTT.

The V and J genes are TRBV11-3 and TRBJ2-7; D gene uncertain. CDR1 and CDR2 (germline): SGHNT, YENEEA. The CDR3 covers 15 residues. V lost 1 base to trimming and J lost 2 bases, with 12 bases between them. The CDR3 DNA sequence: TGTGCCAGCAGCTTAGGCCTAAGTGGAGCCTACGAGCAGTACTTC. Its translation: CASSLGLSGAYEQYF.

In nucleotides, the CDR3 is TGTGCCAGCAGTTGGAGTCAGGGGACCCAGTACTTC. This codes for CASSWSQGTQYF. The gene calls are TRBV6-5 and TRBJ2-5, with D tentatively TRBD1 (5 bases). Looked up from germline, CDR1 is MNHEY and CDR2 is SVGAGI. The CDR3 has 12 amino acids. Deletions cut 4 bases from V and 7 bases from J, with 10 bases between.

The V call is TRBV10-3, the J call TRBJ2-3, with TRBD1 identical over 8 bases. The V gene end was trimmed by 7 bases and the J gene end by 5 bases; junction bases not matched to a gene: 8. This CDR3 contains 14 residues. Germline assignment: CDR1 ENHRY and CDR2 SYGVKD. The CDR3 loop reads CAINGRGQEDTQYF. CDR3 nucleotide sequence: TGTGCCATCAACGGCAGGGGGCAGGAAGATACGCAGTATTTT.

This sequence joins TRBV4-2 and TRBJ2-1; 12 bases map to TRBD2. V lost 5 bases and J lost 5; bases outside the gene matches: 7. The CDR3 length is 16 residues. Germline V gene lookup returns CDR1 LGHNA and CDR2 YNFKEQ. The CDR3 DNA reads TGTGCCAGCAGCAACCTAGCGGGAGGGCCCAACAATGAGCAGTTCTTC. Translating it yields CASSNLAGGPNNEQFF.

The chain has TRBV11-3 and TRBJ1-1; D possibly corresponds to TRBD1 (5 bases). V was clipped by 6 bases and J by 5 bases, with 10 bases between them. The CDR3 is made up of 12 amino acids. CDR1 is SGHNT, CDR2 YENEEA, per germline. CDR3 sequence: CASRSGYTEAFF. The DNA of the CDR3 is TGTGCCAGCAGATCAGGGTATACTGAAGCTTTCTTT.

The gene calls are TRBV27 and TRBJ2-1; 10 bases match TRBD2. The CDR3 is made up of 16 amino acids. The V and J ends lost 4 bases and 6 bases, in that order; junction bases with no gene match: 9. Germline CDR1 and CDR2: MNHEY and SMNVEV (reference sequence). The CDR3 DNA sequence: TGTGCCAGCAGTTCCCGCTGGAGCGGGAGGGTCAATGAGCAGTTCTTC. Its translation: CASSSRWSGRVNEQFF.

V is TRBV20-1 and J is TRBJ1-2, with D unresolved. Germline CDR1 reads DFQATT; CDR2 reads SNEGSKA (reference sequence). Deletions cut 3 bases from V and 4 bases from J, with 6 bases between. The CDR3 has 11 residues. The CDR3 is CSASNSYGYTF. The CDR3 DNA reads TGCAGTGCTAGTAACAGCTATGGCTACACCTTC.

This chain links TRBV6-1 with TRBJ2-1, with TRBD2 identical over 10 bases. Germline CDR1 is MNHNS and CDR2 is SASEGT. V shed 2 bases, J shed 10 bases, and the junction held 11 bases outside the gene matches. This CDR3 region has 16 residues. CDR3: CASSEKSSGGLEEQFF. The CDR3 region has the DNA TGTGCCAGCAGTGAAAAGTCTAGCGGGGGCCTAGAAGAGCAGTTCTTC.

The rearrangement uses TRBV6-4 and TRBJ2-3; no clear D gene. This CDR3 is built from 12 residues. Trimming pared 10 bases from V and 4 bases from J, leaving 12 bases between. In germline, CDR1 is MRHNA, CDR2 SNTAGT. CDR3 sequence (DNA): TGTGCCAACCCATGGAGCGCAGATACGCAGTATTTT. Amino acid sequence: CANPWSADTQYF.

The gene calls are TRBV6-1 and TRBJ2-7, with D unresolved. V gave up 3 bases and J gave up 11 bases, with 17 bases separating them. The germline CDR1 and CDR2 sequences are MNHNS and SASEGT. This CDR3 is built from 13 residues. This CDR3 is CASSETDRNVEYF. The CDR3 DNA is TGTGCCAGCAGTGAGACTGACCGCAATGTCGAGTACTTC.

The genes are TRBV6-1 and TRBJ1-4; a weak D match, TRBD1 (6 bases). The V end was cut by 5 bases, the J end by 7 bases, with 11 bases between. The CDR3 runs 13 residues. The germline gives CDR1 MNHNS, CDR2 SASEGT. CDR3 sequence: CASSLGAGEKLFF. The CDR3 bases are TGTGCCAGCAGTCTGGGGGCGGGTGAAAAACTGTTTTTT.

The V call is TRBV19, the J call TRBJ1-2; TRBD1 aligns across 8 bases. This CDR3 has 16 amino acids. The germline gives CDR1 LNHDA, CDR2 SQIVND (reference sequence). V gave up 0 bases and J gave up 2 bases; unmatched junction bases: 5. The CDR3 bases are TGTGCCAGTAGTATAGAGGGGACAGGAGGAAACTATGGCTACACCTTC. This codes for CASSIEGTGGNYGYTF.

The chain has TRBV5-1 and TRBJ2-2, with D possibly being TRBD2 (6 bases). V lost 3 bases, J lost 0 bases, and 12 bases lay in between. The CDR3 runs 16 residues. Germline V gives CDR1 SGHRS, CDR2 YFSETQ. In nucleotides, the CDR3 is TGCGCCAGCAGCTACCCGGGGGAGGCGAACACCGGGGAGCTGTTTTTT. This sequence encodes CASSYPGEANTGELFF.

The V call is TRBV6-5, the J call TRBJ2-3, with TRBD2 matching 9 bases. V lost 8 bases, J lost 2 bases, and 5 bases stayed unmatched. The CDR3 runs to 14 residues. The germline CDR1 and CDR2 sequences are MNHEY and SVGAGI. The DNA for the CDR3 is TGTGCCAGCGGCGTAGCGGGGGTCACAGATACGCAGTATTTT. Translating gives CASGVAGVTDTQYF.

The V gene is TRBV28, the J gene TRBJ2-7; TRBD2 aligns across 12 bases. The trim removed 9 bases at V and 5 bases at J, leaving 2 bases unmatched. Germline CDR1 is MDHEN and CDR2 is SYDVKM. The CDR3 contains 12 residues. CDR3 sequence: CASRLAGDEQYF. CDR3 in DNA: TGTGCCAGTAGACTAGCGGGAGACGAGCAGTACTTC.

This clone showed up just once. The gene calls are TRBV15 and TRBJ2-1; D unclear. There are 15 residues in the CDR3. CDR1 and CDR2 from the germline V gene are LNHNV and YYDKDF (reference sequence). V was shortened by 1 base and J by 1 base, with 8 bases between the two germline ends. This CDR3 reads CATSRGRGSYNEQFF. The CDR3 DNA reads TGTGCCACCAGCAGAGGCCGAGGTTCCTACAATGAGCAGTTCTTC.